The clone carrying this T cell receptor beta chain has a handful of counts. The data were taken from a study of blood T cell repertoires in COVID-19. Trimming removed 5 bases from V and 12 bases from J, with 11 bases in between. Germline V gene sequence: CDR1 DFQATT, CDR2 SNEGSKA (reference sequence). The CDR3 loop spans 10 amino acids. This table comes from immunoSEQ multiplex PCR, and its TCRdb copy is limited to in-frame clones, with some not included. Of more than 200,000 clones listed, approximately 88% are singletons. Input material: peripheral blood. The V gene is TRBV20-1, the J gene TRBJ2-1, with D possibly TRBD2 on 5 matching bases. The receptor was derived from a man aged 35 to 55 with acute or convalescent COVID-19. The CDR3 here is CSAGTRGQFF. The CDR3 bases are TGCAGTGCTGGAACTAGAGGGCAGTTCTTC.